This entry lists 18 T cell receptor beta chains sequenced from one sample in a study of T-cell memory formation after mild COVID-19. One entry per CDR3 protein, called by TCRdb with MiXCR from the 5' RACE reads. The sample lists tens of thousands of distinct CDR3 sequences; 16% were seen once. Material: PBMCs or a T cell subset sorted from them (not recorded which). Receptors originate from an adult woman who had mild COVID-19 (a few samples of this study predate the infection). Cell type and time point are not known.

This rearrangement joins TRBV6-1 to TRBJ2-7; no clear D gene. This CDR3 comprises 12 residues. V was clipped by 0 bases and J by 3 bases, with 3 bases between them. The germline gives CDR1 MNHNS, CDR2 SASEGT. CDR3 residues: CASSEASYEQYF. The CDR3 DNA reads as TGTGCCAGCAGTGAAGCCAGCTACGAGCAGTACTTC.

CDR3 sequence reads: CASSQGLGLAGGNEQFF. The CDR3 nucleotides read TGCGCCAGCAGCCAAGGGCTGGGACTAGCGGGGGGGAATGAGCAGTTCTTC. The rearrangement uses TRBV4-1 and TRBJ2-1; 16 positions match TRBD2. This CDR3 is built from 17 residues. CDR1 is MGHRA, CDR2 YSYEKL, per germline. V was clipped by 1 base and J by 7 bases; unmatched bases: 4.

The CDR3 region has the DNA TGTGCCAGCAGTTTCGCGGGACTAGCGAGAGATAATGAGCAGTTCTTC. It translates to CASSFAGLARDNEQFF. This chain uses TRBV12-3 or TRBV12-4 with TRBJ2-1, with 10 bases aligning to TRBD2. The V gene end was trimmed by 3 bases and the J gene end by 7 bases; junction bases not matched to a gene: 9. The CDR3 contains 16 residues.

This CDR3 reads CASSNSGGQAYEQYF. The DNA of the CDR3 is TGTGCCAGCAGTAATAGCGGGGGACAAGCCTACGAGCAGTACTTC. The chain recombines TRBV12-3 or TRBV12-4 with TRBJ2-7; 9 bases are shared with TRBD2. This CDR3 is built from 15 residues. The ends lost 5 bases at V and 2 bases at J; junction bases unmatched: 7.

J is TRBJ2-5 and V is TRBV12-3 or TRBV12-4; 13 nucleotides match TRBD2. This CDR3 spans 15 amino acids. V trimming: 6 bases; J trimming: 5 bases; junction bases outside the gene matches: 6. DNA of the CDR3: TGTGCCAGCAGCCACCCGACTAGCGGGAGGGAGACCCAGTACTTC. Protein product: CASSHPTSGRETQYF.

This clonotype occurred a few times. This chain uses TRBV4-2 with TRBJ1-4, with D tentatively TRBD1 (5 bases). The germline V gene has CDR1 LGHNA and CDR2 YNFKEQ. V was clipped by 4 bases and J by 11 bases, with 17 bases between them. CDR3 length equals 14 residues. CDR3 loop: CASSPRGRDLKLFF. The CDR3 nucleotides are TGTGCCAGCAGCCCCCGAGGACGGGACCTCAAACTGTTTTTT.

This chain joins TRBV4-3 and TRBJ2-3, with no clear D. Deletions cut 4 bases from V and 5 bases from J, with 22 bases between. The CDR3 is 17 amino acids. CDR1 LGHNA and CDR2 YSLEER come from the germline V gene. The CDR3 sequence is CASSRYLGAQFGDTQYF. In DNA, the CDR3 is TGCGCCAGCAGCCGCTATTTGGGTGCACAGTTTGGAGATACGCAGTATTTT.

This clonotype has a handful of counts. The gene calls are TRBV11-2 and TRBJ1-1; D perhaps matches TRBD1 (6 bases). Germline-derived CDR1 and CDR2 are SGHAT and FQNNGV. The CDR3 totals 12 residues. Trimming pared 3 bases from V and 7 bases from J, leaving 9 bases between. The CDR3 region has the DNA TGTGCCAGCAGCTTGACAGGCTTTGAAGCTTTCTTT. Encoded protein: CASSLTGFEAFF.

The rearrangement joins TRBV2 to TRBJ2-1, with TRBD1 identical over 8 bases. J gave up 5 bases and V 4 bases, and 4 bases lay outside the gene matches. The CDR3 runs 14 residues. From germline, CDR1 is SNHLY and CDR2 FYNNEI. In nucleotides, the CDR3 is TGTGCCAGCAGTGGACAGGGGAGGCACAATGAGCAGTTCTTC. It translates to CASSGQGRHNEQFF.

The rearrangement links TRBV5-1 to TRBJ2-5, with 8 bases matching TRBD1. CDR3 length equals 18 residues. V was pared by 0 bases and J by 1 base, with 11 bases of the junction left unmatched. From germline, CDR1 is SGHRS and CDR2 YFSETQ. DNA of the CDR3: TGCGCCAGCAGCTTGGGTCCCGGACAGGGAATTGTCCAAGAGACCCAGTACTTC. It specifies CASSLGPGQGIVQETQYF. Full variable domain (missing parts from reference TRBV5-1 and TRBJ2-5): KAGVTQTPRYLIKTRGQQVTLSCSPISGHRSVSWYQQTPGQGLQFLFEYFSETQRNKGNFPGRFSGRQFSNSRSEMNVSTLELGDSALYLCASSLGPGQGIVQETQYFGPGTRLLVL.

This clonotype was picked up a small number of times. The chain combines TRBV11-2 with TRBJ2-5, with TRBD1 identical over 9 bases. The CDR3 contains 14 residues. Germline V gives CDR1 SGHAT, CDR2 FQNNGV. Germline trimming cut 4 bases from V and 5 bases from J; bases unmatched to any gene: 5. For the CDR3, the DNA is TGTGCCAGCAGCTCGGACAGGGGCTGGGAGACCCAGTACTTC. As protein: CASSSDRGWETQYF.

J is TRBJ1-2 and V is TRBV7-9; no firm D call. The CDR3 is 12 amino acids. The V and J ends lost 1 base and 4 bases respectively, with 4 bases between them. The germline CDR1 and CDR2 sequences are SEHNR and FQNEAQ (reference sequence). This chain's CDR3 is CASSLVAYGYTF. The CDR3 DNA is TGTGCCAGCAGCTTAGTAGCCTATGGCTACACCTTC.

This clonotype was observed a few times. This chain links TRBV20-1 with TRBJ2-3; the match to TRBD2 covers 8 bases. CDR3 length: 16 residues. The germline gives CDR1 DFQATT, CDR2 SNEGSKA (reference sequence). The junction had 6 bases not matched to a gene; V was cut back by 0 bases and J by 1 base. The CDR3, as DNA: TGCAGTGCTAGAGATAGGTCGCGGGGGGGCACAGATACGCAGTATTTT. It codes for CSARDRSRGGTDTQYF.

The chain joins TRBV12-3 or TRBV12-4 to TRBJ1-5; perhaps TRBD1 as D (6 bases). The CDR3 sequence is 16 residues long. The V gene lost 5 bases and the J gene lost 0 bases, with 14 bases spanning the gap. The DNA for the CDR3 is TGTGCCAGCAGTGCGGGGACACCTTATAGCAATCAGCCCCAGCATTTT. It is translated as CASSAGTPYSNQPQHF.

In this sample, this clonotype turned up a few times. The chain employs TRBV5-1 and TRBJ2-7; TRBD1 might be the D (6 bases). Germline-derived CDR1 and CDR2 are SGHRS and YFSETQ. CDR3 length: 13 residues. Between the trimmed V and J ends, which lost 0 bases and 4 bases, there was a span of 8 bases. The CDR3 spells CASSLGQEYEQYF. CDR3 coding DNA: TGCGCCAGCAGCTTGGGACAGGAATACGAGCAGTACTTC.

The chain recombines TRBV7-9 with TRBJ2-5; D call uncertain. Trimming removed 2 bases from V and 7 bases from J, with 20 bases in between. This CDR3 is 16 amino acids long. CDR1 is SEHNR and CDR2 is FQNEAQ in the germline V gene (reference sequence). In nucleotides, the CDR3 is TGTGCCAGCAGCTTAAGTCAAGGCCTCCAATTATGGACCCAGTACTTC. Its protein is CASSLSQGLQLWTQYF.

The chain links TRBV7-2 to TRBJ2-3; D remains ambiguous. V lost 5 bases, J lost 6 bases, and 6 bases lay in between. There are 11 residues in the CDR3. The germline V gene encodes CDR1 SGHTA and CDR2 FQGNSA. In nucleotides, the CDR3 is TGTGCCAGCAGCCCGGTCGATACGCAGTATTTT. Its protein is CASSPVDTQYF.

The CDR3 nucleotides read TGTGCCAGCAGCAACAGGGACGGAGAGAACACTGAAGCTTTCTTT. This encodes CASSNRDGENTEAFF. The chain links TRBV4-2 to TRBJ1-1; a weak D match, TRBD1 (6 bases). Germline V gene data show CDR1 as LGHNA and CDR2 as YNFKEQ. Trimming removed 5 bases at V and 1 base at J, with 14 bases between. The CDR3 sequence is 15 residues long.